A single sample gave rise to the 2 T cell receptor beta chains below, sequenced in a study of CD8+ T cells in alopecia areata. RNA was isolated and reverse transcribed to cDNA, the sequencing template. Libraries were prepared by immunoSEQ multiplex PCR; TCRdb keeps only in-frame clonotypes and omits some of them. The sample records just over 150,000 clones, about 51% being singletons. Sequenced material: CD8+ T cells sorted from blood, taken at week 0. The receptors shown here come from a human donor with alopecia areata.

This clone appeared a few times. Written as DNA, the CDR3 is TGCGCCAGCAGTTACGACAGGGAGAATGAGCAGTTCTTC. It yields the protein CASSYDRENEQFF. The J gene is TRBJ2-1, the V gene TRBV4-1, with TRBD1 identical over 7 bases. Germline V lookup: CDR1 MGHRA, CDR2 YSYEKL. V shed 6 bases, J shed 7 bases, and the junction held 6 bases outside the gene matches. The CDR3 covers 13 residues.

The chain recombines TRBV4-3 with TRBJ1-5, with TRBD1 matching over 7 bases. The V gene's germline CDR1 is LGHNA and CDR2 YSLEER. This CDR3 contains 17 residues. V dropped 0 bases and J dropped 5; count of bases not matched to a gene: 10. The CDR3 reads CASSQDVRGGAHQPQHF. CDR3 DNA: TGCGCCAGCAGCCAAGATGTCAGAGGGGGCGCCCATCAGCCCCAGCATTTT.